This entry is about one T cell receptor beta chain. This sample was included in a study of control samples from healthy donors and cancer patients. Assay used: immunoSEQ multiplex PCR; TCRdb lists only in-frame clones, some missing. Of 150,000 or so clones listed, roughly 94% were seen once; the top ten hold around 14%. The clonotype was recovered from a man aged 55-75 years with colorectal cancer. Sequencing used PBMCs.

Here the CDR3 reads CASSRPGQATYEQYF. The CDR3 nucleotides are TGTGCCAGTAGTCGTCCGGGACAGGCTACCTACGAGCAGTACTTC. The V and J genes are TRBV19 and TRBJ2-7, with TRBD1 identical over 8 bases. Looked up from germline, CDR1 is LNHDA and CDR2 is SQIVND (reference sequence). The CDR3 length is 15 residues. J lost 2 bases, V lost 5 bases, and 8 bases had no gene match.